The rows below give T cell receptor beta chains drawn from one sample of a study of blood T cell repertoires in COVID-19. Only in-frame clones appear in the TCRdb table, and some are missing; sequencing was by immunoSEQ multiplex PCR. The data hold 250,000 to 300,000 clones, with about four fifths observed a single time. Sequencing used peripheral blood. These receptors were obtained from a man at least 80 years old with acute or convalescent COVID-19. The CDR3 runs from the conserved cysteine through the conserved F or W. A D gene is named only where the DNA matches it firmly. Size values are once, few and many counts, or a class for expanded clones, and some rows have none.

d_call j_call clone_size v_call cdr3_nt cdr3_aa
TRBD2 TRBJ2-1 . TRBV3-1/TRBV3-2 TGTGCCAGCAGCCAGATCCAGGGAGGGAATGAGCAGTTCTTC CASSQIQGGNEQFF
TRBD1 TRBJ1-5 . TRBV3-1/TRBV3-2 TGTGCCAGCAGCCAGACAGGGAATCAGCCCCAGCATTTT CASSQTGNQPQHF
. TRBJ2-1 . TRBV7-9 TGTGCCAGCAGCTTAGTGGGCTTATACAATGAGCAGTTCTTC CASSLVGLYNEQFF
TRBD1 TRBJ2-7 . TRBV29-1 TGCAGCGTTGAAGGGACAGGGCCCTACGAGCAGTACTTC CSVEGTGPYEQYF
. TRBJ2-3 . TRBV2 TGTGCCAGCGGGCGGGACAGCCTTAGGTCCGATACGCAGTATTTT CASGRDSLRSDTQYF
. TRBJ1-5 . TRBV2 TGTGCCAGCAGGGAGGGCAGGGGCAGGGAGGGTCAGCCCCAGCATTTT CASREGRGREGQPQHF
TRBD1 TRBJ1-3 . TRBV10-1 TGCGCCAGGACGAGGTGGACAGGGGGCTCTGGAAACACCATATATTTT CARTRWTGGSGNTIYF
TRBD2 TRBJ2-1 . TRBV27 TGTGCCAGCAGTTCTCGGACTAGCGGGAGCTTGTTAAATGAGCAGTTCTTC CASSSRTSGSLLNEQFF
TRBD1 TRBJ2-2 . TRBV5-1 TGCGCCAGCAGCTCCGGACAGGGCGTGGGGGAGCTGTTTTTT CASSSGQGVGELFF
TRBD2 TRBJ2-1 once TRBV27 TGTGCCAGCAGTTTTCCGACTAGCGGGAGTGTCAATGAGCAGTTCTTC CASSFPTSGSVNEQFF
. TRBJ2-7 . TRBV30 TGTGCCTGGAGAAACAGGGTGGAGCAGTACTTC CAWRNRVEQYF
. TRBJ2-5 . TRBV2 TGTGCCAGCAGTGAAGCGCTTGGGTCGGGAGAGACCCAGTACTTC CASSEALGSGETQYF
. TRBJ1-2 . TRBV30 TGTGCCTGGAGTTTCCTTGATGGCTACACCTTC CAWSFLDGYTF
TRBD1 TRBJ2-1 . TRBV4-1 TGCGCCAGCAGCCCCCCCGGGACAGCCTTCCTTGAGCAGTTCTTC CASSPPGTAFLEQFF
. TRBJ2-1 . TRBV7-9 TGTGCCAGCAGCAACGCGCCGGGGGGCTTTAACAATGAGCAGTTCTTC CASSNAPGGFNNEQFF
. TRBJ1-1 . TRBV10-3 TGTGCCATCGGCCCAGGCCTCAACACTGAAGCTTTCTTT CAIGPGLNTEAFF
TRBD2 TRBJ2-7 . TRBV28 TGTGCCAGCAGTTCTAGCGGGCTCCCCTACGAGCAGTACTTC CASSSSGLPYEQYF
. TRBJ1-4 . TRBV3-1/TRBV3-2 TGTGCCAGCAGCCAAGGTCGGAGGGGACTGTTTTTT CASSQGRRGLFF
TRBD1 TRBJ2-7 . TRBV5-8 TGTGCCAGCAGCTCGGACAGGGGGAGACCCTACGAGCAGTACTTC CASSSDRGRPYEQYF
. TRBJ1-5 few TRBV12-3/TRBV12-4 TGTGCCAGCAGTCGGCGGGGCGCAGCCCAGCATTTT CASSRRGAAQHF
. TRBJ1-1 . TRBV5-8 TGTGCCAGCAGCTTGGACGGTATGAACACTGAAGCTTTCTTT CASSLDGMNTEAFF
TRBD1 TRBJ1-1 . TRBV6-1 TGTGCCAGCAGTGAACGGGGACAGGGTTCGGCTGAAGCTTTCTTT CASSERGQGSAEAFF
TRBD1 TRBJ1-1 once TRBV28 TGTGCCAGCAGCCCACAGGGGTCAACTGAAGCTTTCTTT CASSPQGSTEAFF
TRBD1 TRBJ2-2 . TRBV23-1 TGCGCCAGCAGTCACCGACAAGAGACAGGGGGCAAAAACACCGGGGAGCTGTTTTTT CASSHRQETGGKNTGELFF
. TRBJ1-4 few TRBV11-2 TGTGCCAGCAGCCTATACCGACAGGCTGATGAAATCTTGTTTTTT CASSLYRQADEILFF
. TRBJ2-7 . TRBV20-1 TGCAGTGTCCCGGTTGGTTACGAGCAGTACTTC CSVPVGYEQYF
. TRBJ2-3 . TRBV5-1 TGCGCCAGCAGCTTCAATCCACTACAAAGCACAGATACGCAGTATTTT CASSFNPLQSTDTQYF
. TRBJ2-3 . TRBV10-3 TGTGCCATCAGCCCCCCGACAGGTAGCACAGATACGCAGTATTTT CAISPPTGSTDTQYF
. TRBJ2-5 . TRBV5-1 TGCGCCAGCAGCTTGGGTCGGTCAAACCCGTACCAAGAGACCCAGTACTTC CASSLGRSNPYQETQYF
. TRBJ2-7 . TRBV28 TGTGCCAGCAGTTCGGGTCCCCCCTCCTACGAGCAGTACTTC CASSSGPPSYEQYF
. TRBJ2-1 . TRBV11-2 TGTGCCAGCTCCCAGGGGTCCCGTGAGCAGTTCTTC CASSQGSREQFF
. TRBJ2-7 . TRBV6-5 TGTGCCAGCAGTATCTCAGACAGATTCTACGAGCAGTACTTC CASSISDRFYEQYF
. TRBJ1-1 . TRBV5-5 TGTGCCAGCAGCTCGTCTTTATCTGAAGCTTTCTTT CASSSSLSEAFF
TRBD1 TRBJ1-5 . TRBV7-2 TGTGCCAGCAGCGTACACAGGGGTCAGCCCCAGCATTTT CASSVHRGQPQHF
TRBD2 TRBJ2-2 . TRBV5-1 TGCGCCAGCAGCCTGGAGGCGGGAGTTGAGAACACCGGGGAGCTGTTTTTT CASSLEAGVENTGELFF
TRBD2 TRBJ2-7 . TRBV5-1 TGCGCCAGCAGCTGGGGACTAGCGGGAGGCTTCGAGTACGAGCAGTACTTC CASSWGLAGGFEYEQYF
TRBD1 TRBJ1-6 few TRBV11-2 TGTGCCAGCAGCTTATTACAGGGGGATTCACCCCTCCACTTT CASSLLQGDSPLHF
. TRBJ2-7 few TRBV5-1 TGCGCCAGCAGCCTCGGACACGCTTACGAGCAGTACTTC CASSLGHAYEQYF
TRBD1 TRBJ1-6 . TRBV20-1 TGCAGTGCTAGTATGTCGTCCCGGACAGGGGAGTCACCCCTCCACTTT CSASMSSRTGESPLHF
. TRBJ2-6 . TRBV30 TGTGCCTGGAGTGGCGACTCTGGGGCCAACGTCCTGACTTTC CAWSGDSGANVLTF
TRBD1 TRBJ1-5 . TRBV19 TGTGCCAGTAGTATAGAGGACAGGGGGATGGGGATGAGCAATCAGCCCCAGCATTTT CASSIEDRGMGMSNQPQHF
TRBD2 TRBJ2-1 . TRBV19 TGTGCCAGTAGCGGGGGGATCTCCTACAATGAGCAGTTCTTC CASSGGISYNEQFF
. TRBJ2-5 few TRBV14 TGTGCCAGCAGCTTACGCCAGGGGTTCCAAGAGACCCAGTACTTC CASSLRQGFQETQYF
. TRBJ2-3 few TRBV29-1 TGCAGCGTCCAAGGGCGGGGTGATACGCAGTATTTT CSVQGRGDTQYF
TRBD1 TRBJ2-3 . TRBV29-1 TGCAGCGTTGACGGTTACAGGGGGCCAGATACGCAGTATTTT CSVDGYRGPDTQYF
. TRBJ2-5 few TRBV19 TGTGCCAGTTTGAGTACCACGAAAGAGACCCAGTACTTC CASLSTTKETQYF
TRBD1 TRBJ1-4 many TRBV29-1 TGCAGCGTTGGGACAGGGACTAATGAAAAACTGTTTTTT CSVGTGTNEKLFF
TRBD2 TRBJ2-4 . TRBV28 TGTGCCAGCAGTTTCGGTGGAGTGGGCGGGAGCTTCGGGACCAAAAACATTCAGTACTTC CASSFGGVGGSFGTKNIQYF
. TRBJ2-5 few TRBV18 TGTGCCAGCTCACCAACGCAACAGGGTTCAGAGACCCAGTACTTC CASSPTQQGSETQYF
. TRBJ2-7 . TRBV7-9 TGTGCCAGCAGCCCGGGACTTTACTACGAGCAGTACTTC CASSPGLYYEQYF